Listed below are T cell receptor beta chains from one sample, sequenced in a study of control samples from healthy donors and cancer patients. Sequenced by immunoSEQ multiplex PCR; TCRdb stores in-frame clones only, minus some. The profile shows about 89,000 clones, about 84% of them singletons. Material: blood. These receptors were collected from a woman aged 40 to 50 in good health. Each CDR3 is given with its conserved first and last residue. Fields, in order: V gene, CDR3 length, CDR3 protein.

TRBV12-3/TRBV12-4	13	CASTASSRYGYTF
TRBV18	17	CASSPRDSSVGTDTQYF
TRBV4-1	19	CASSQVGWASGGFTDTQYF
TRBV5-8	14	CASSLQTGVYGYTF
TRBV14	13	CASSQGNGNIQYF
TRBV6-5	11	CATRRGSEAFF
TRBV5-6	14	CASSLGDAVSEQFF
TRBV10-2	13	CAAGVSSGNTIYF
TRBV7-3	14	CASSATSGGDEQFF
TRBV4-3	14	CASSQAINTGELFF
TRBV18	15	CASSPPYGAGYDYTF
TRBV2	16	CASSQRTGGGHQPQHF
TRBV6-1	16	CASSEGPDRSVGELFF
TRBV10-3	15	CAISDLTGSTDTQYF
TRBV6-5	13	CASSYSLSTEAFF
TRBV30	14	CAWSAGQGGKTQYF
TRBV29-1	12	CSVEDPVYGYTF
TRBV5-4	17	CASSPTSGGIGTDTQYF
TRBV6-5	15	CASSYNGQKNSPLHF
TRBV18	16	CASSPRGTRATGELFF
TRBV5-1	14	CASSSSDGGNTIYF